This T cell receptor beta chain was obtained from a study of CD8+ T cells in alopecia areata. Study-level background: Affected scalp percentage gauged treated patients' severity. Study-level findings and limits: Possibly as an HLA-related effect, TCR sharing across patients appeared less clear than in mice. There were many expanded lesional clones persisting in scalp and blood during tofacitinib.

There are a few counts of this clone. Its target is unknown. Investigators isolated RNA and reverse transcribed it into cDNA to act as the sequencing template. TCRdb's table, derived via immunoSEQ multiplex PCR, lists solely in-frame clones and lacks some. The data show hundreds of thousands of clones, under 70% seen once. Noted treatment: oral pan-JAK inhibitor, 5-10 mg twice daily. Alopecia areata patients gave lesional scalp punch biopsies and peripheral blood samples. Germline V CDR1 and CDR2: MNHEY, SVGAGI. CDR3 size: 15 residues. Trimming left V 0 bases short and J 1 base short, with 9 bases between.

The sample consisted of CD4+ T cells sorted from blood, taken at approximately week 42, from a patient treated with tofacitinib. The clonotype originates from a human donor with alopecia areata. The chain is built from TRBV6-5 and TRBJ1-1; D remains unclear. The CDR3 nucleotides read TGTGCCAGCAGTTACTCAGGCGCTACGAACACTGAAGCTTTCTTT. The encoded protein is CASSYSGATNTEAFF.